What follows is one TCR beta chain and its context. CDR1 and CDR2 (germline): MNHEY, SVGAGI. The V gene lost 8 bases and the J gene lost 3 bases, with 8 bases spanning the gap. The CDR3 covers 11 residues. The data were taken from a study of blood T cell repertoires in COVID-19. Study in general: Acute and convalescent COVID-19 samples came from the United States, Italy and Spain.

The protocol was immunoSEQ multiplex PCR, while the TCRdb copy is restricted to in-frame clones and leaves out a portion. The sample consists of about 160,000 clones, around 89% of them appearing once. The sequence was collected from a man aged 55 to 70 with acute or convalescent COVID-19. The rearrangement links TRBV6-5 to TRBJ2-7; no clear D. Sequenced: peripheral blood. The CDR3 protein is CASVVYYEQYF. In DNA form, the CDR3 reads TGTGCCAGCGTAGTCTACTACGAGCAGTACTTC.